Given below is one TCR beta chain in context. Antigen specificity is unknown. This entry belongs to a study of T cell repertoires in cytomegalovirus infection. This CDR3 spans 15 amino acids. The V end lost 0 bases, the J end lost 2 bases, and 10 bases lay between the germline ends. In germline, CDR1 is SGDLS, CDR2 YYNGEE. TCRdb reprocessed the reads with MiXCR, giving one entry per CDR3 protein. The repertoire includes 370,000 or so distinct CDR3 sequences, roughly 34% of them detected once, and about 13% sits in the top ten. The clonotype comes from a human donor in good health (CMV status not recorded). Some clones in this sample may be carry-over from other donors' samples. V and J are TRBV9 and TRBJ2-3; D unclear. The material sequenced was cultured PBMCs, taken from culture after CMV antigen stimulation. The CDR3 coding sequence is TGTGCCAGCAGCGTAGCTCCAAGCGACACAGATACGCAGTATTTT. Protein: CASSVAPSDTDTQYF.